The clone carrying this TCR beta chain was recorded many times. The target antigen is unknown. Germline V gene data show CDR1 as SNHLY and CDR2 as FYNNEI. V lost 9 bases, J lost 3 bases, and 8 bases stayed unmatched. The CDR3 is 14 amino acids. This sample was included in a study of human T cells and chemical hapten exposure. The time point here: pre-sensitization, week 0. The treatment: therapeutic diphenylcyclopropenone sensitization with weekly scalp DPC. Whole blood, unfractionated, served as the material for total RNA extraction. Study-level findings and limits: Expanded TCRs showed more large CDR3 clusters than pre-sensitization or healthy control sets.

Via MiXCR, TCRdb re-called the RACE reads, giving one row per CDR3 protein. The repertoire consists of some 49,000 distinct CDR3 sequences, with approximately 10% occurring once and the leading ten covering around a tenth. V is TRBV2 and J is TRBJ1-2; 9 bases are shared with TRBD1. The receptor's source is a woman in her twenties or thirties with alopecia areata. Some clones in this sample may be carry-over from other donors' samples. The source material was whole blood, sampled in connection with sensitization to the hapten diphenylcyclopropenone (DPC). CDR3 in DNA: TGTGCCAGTTCACAGGGGGCGTTGGACTATGGCTACACCTTC. Encoded protein: CASSQGALDYGYTF. The whole variable domain, filled in from reference TRBV2 and TRBJ1-2, reads EPEVTQTPSHQVTQMGQEVILRCVPISNHLYFYWYRQILGQKVEFLVSFYNNEISEKSEIFDDQFSVERPDGSNFTLKIRSTKLEDSAMYFCASSQGALDYGYTFGSGTRLTVV.